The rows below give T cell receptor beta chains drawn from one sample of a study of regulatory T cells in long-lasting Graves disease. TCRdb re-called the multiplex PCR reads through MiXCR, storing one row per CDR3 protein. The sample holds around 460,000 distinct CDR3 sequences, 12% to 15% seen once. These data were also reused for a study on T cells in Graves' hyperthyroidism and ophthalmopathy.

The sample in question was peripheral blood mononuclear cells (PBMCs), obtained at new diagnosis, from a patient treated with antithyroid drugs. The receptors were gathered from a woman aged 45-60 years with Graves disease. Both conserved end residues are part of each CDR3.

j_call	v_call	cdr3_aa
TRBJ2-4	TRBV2	CASSEARPTPFVLLLAKNIQYF
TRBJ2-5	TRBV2	CASSGLQGVRETQYF
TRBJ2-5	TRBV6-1	CASSEALGGWETQYF
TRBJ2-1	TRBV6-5	CASSYGGASYNEQFF
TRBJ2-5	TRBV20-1	CSANLAGAMQTQYF
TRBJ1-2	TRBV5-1	CASSLVEGARYGYTF
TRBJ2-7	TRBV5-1	CASSPGMRLSYEQYF
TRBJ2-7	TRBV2	CASNPTSLTIVQYF
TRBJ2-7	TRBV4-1	CASSQDTGYESYEQYF
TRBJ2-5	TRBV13	CASSLRGDSAKETQYF
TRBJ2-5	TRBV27	CASSLFPQETQYF
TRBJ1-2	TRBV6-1	CASSESGVTGWSGYTF
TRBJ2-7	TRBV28	CASKGQEFSGRARYEQYF
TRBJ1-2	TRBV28	CASSTPGTGDYGYTF
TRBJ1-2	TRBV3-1	CASSRQPGVGYGYTF
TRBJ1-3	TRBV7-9	CASSSTDLRSGNTIYF
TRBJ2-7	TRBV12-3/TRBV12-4	CASSLSGSLSYEQYF
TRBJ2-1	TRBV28	CASSLSGTTSSGNEQFF
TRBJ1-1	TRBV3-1	CASSQASGVTEAFF
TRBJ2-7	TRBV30	CAWSLPGGEQYF
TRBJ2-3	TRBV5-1	CASSLELDLDTQYF
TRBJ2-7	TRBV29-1	CSAQAGLTYEQYF
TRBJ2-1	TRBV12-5	CASGLDGTGGMNEQFF
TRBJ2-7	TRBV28	CASSFSALGNEQYF
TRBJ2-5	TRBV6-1	CASSQDRVETQYF
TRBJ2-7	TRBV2	CASKREYEQYF
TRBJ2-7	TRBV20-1	CSALRTGGPYEQYF
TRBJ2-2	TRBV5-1	CASSPRTGDFLPGELFF
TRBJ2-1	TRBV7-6	CASSFTGTSGNNEQFF
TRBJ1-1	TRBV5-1	CASSSQTGMNTEAFF
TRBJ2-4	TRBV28	CASSLDPGGGKNIQYF
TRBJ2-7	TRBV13	CASTPPQHHEQYF
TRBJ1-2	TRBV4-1	CASSQELGQTNYGYTF
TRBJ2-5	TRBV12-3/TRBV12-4	CASSLSGAQETQYF
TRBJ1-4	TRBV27	CASSSYLNLATNEKLFF
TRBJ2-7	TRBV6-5	CASSYSTRGTNEQYF
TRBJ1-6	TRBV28	CASSFIRQALLNSPLHF
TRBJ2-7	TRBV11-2	CASSFIRGPSYEQYF
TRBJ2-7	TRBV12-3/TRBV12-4	CASSSLAGAVEQYF
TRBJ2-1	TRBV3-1	CASSQVRSDRLSSYNEQFF
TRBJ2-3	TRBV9	CASSARGTRSTDTQYF
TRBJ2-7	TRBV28	CASSRIGLTSGSSYEQYF
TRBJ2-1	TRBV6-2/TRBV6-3	CASREGTASYNEQLF
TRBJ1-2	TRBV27	CASSPTGDYGYTF
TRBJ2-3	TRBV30	CAWGGTNSYTQYF
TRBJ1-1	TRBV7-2	CASSLAVEELNTEAFF
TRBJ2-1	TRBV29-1	CSVEVGFSYNEQFF
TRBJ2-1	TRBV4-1	CASSQDLQVSGPYNEQFF
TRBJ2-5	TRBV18	CASPPPGQETQYF
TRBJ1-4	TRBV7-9	CASSPPGGGEKLFF
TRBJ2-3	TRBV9	CASSVTSSGSTDTQYF